This T cell receptor beta chain was recovered during a study of cytomegalovirus exposure and HLA in healthy donors. Overall study context: Most genotyped donors, 65% to 85% of around 370, had Caucasian-associated genetic ancestry.

CDR1 and CDR2 (germline): LNHDA, SQIVND (reference sequence). The V end lost 1 base, the J end lost 5 bases, and 7 bases lay between the germline ends. This CDR3 has 13 amino acids. PCR used 60 Vbeta primers and 13 Jbeta primers. Methods used by the authors: Around 10 million of the about 80 million unique TCR beta chains counted in a later analysis were shared. Sequencing was performed with immunoSEQ multiplex PCR; in TCRdb, only in-frame clones are kept and a portion is missing. Clone size and V and J calls were adopted from that table, with D and trimming inferred from the DNA. The sample table includes approximately 110,000 clones.

Specimen: PBMCs. This chain joins TRBV19 and TRBJ2-3; D call uncertain. This sequence originates from a man aged 18 to 35 in good health and CMV-seronegative. In DNA, the CDR3 is TGTGCCAGTAGTATAGCGGCAGGAGATACGCAGTATTTT. Its protein product is CASSIAAGDTQYF.